The clone carrying this TCR beta chain appeared a few times. Antigen: not known. The data belong to a study of T cell repertoires in cytomegalovirus infection. The CDR3 is 13 residues long. J gave up 6 bases and V 6 bases, and 7 bases lay outside the gene matches. Each CDR3 protein gets one entry after TCRdb re-called the reads with MiXCR. The sample records under 300,000 distinct CDR3 sequences, 20% to 25% being singletons. The sample in question was cultured PBMCs, obtained from culture after CMV antigen stimulation. This clonotype was obtained from a human donor in good health (CMV status not recorded). Some clones in this sample may be carry-over from other donors' samples. The chain is built from TRBV12-3 or TRBV12-4 and TRBJ2-7, with 8 bases aligning to TRBD1. The CDR3 nucleotides read TGTGCCAGCAGCTCCGGGACAGGATTCGAGCAGTACTTC. It codes for CASSSGTGFEQYF.